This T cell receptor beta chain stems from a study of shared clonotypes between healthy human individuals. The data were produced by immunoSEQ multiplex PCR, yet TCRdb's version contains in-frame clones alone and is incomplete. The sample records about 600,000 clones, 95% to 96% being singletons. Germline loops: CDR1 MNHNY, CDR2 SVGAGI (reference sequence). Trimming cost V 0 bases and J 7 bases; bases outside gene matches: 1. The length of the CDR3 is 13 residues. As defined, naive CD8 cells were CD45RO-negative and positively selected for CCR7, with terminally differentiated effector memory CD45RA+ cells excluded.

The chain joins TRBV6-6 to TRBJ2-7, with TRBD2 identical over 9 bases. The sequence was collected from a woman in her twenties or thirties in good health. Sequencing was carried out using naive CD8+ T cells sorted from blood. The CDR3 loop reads CASSYSAGGEQYF. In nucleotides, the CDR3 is TGTGCCAGCAGTTACTCCGCGGGAGGGGAGCAGTACTTC.